This TCR beta chain was sequenced for a study of OX40 agonist ivuxolimab in advanced cancers. Here immunoSEQ multiplex PCR was the method, and the copy in TCRdb shows in-frame clones only, minus some. The sample yields about 59,000 clones, approximately 90% seen once. Losses at the gene ends were 4 bases for V and 5 bases for J; bases not matched to a gene: 15. The CDR3 is 17 residues long. Germline CDR1 is LNHDA and CDR2 is SQIVND (reference sequence). The source was CD4+ or CD8+ T cells sorted from blood, collected in a trial of the OX40 agonist ivuxolimab. This clonotype was obtained from an adult with an advanced solid tumor such as melanoma, head and neck, liver or kidney cancer. The rearrangement uses TRBV19 and TRBJ2-7; the match to TRBD1 covers 9 bases. CDR3 in amino acids: CASSTISGQGTGHEQYF. CDR3 bases: TGTGCCAGTAGTACCATTTCGGGACAGGGTACTGGTCACGAGCAGTACTTC.